These T cell receptor beta chains were read from a single sample in a study of T cell responses to AZD1222 COVID-19 vaccine. Sequenced by immunoSEQ multiplex PCR; TCRdb stores in-frame clones only, minus some. The top ten hold 1.3% of the sample, which has roughly 160,000 clones, roughly nine tenths seen once. Sample: peripheral blood, taken 28 days after the second AZD1222 dose. The receptors come from an adult who received the AZD1222 COVID-19 vaccine. Each CDR3 is given with its conserved first and last residue. Each record gives: J gene, V gene, clone size, D gene, CDR3 protein, CDR3 DNA. The D gene is left open where the match is weak. Rows give clone size only sometimes, using once, few, many, or a class for an expanded clone.

TRBJ2-7,TRBV15,-,TRBD2,CATSREREASYEQYF,TGTGCCACCAGCAGAGAGCGGGAGGCCAGCTACGAGCAGTACTTC
TRBJ2-7,TRBV28,once,-,CASSLESGFSYEQYF,TGTGCCAGCAGTTTAGAGTCGGGGTTCTCCTACGAGCAGTACTTC
TRBJ1-2,TRBV1,-,-,CTSSQDGEPSRGYTF,TGCACCAGCAGCCAAGATGGGGAACCAAGCCGGGGCTACACCTTC
TRBJ2-7,TRBV30,once,-,CAWSAQGEQYF,TGTGCCTGGAGTGCCCAGGGGGAGCAGTACTTC
TRBJ1-4,TRBV9,-,-,CASSVGSAPNEKLFF,TGTGCCAGCAGCGTAGGGTCGGCTCCTAATGAAAAACTGTTTTTT
TRBJ2-1,TRBV11-3,-,-,CASSLASGTPLGNEQFF,TGTGCCAGCAGCTTAGCCTCCGGGACCCCCCTGGGGAATGAGCAGTTCTTC
TRBJ2-7,TRBV4-1,-,-,CASSQDLGVLYEQYF,TGCGCCAGCAGCCAAGACCTCGGAGTCCTCTACGAGCAGTACTTC
TRBJ2-3,TRBV27,-,TRBD2,CASNPSGGTDTQYF,TGTGCCAGCAACCCTAGCGGGGGCACAGATACGCAGTATTTT
TRBJ2-1,TRBV11-2,-,-,CASSLDPGVNEQFF,TGTGCCAGCAGCTTAGATCCAGGGGTCAATGAGCAGTTCTTC
TRBJ1-6,TRBV30,-,-,CAWSEGYNSPLHF,TGTGCCTGGAGTGAGGGATATAATTCACCCCTCCACTTT
TRBJ2-1,TRBV3-1/TRBV3-2,-,TRBD2,CASRLAGGNNEQFF,TGTGCCAGCAGGTTAGCGGGGGGGAACAATGAGCAGTTCTTC
TRBJ1-1,TRBV29-1,-,-,CSVGEQGNTEAFF,TGCAGCGTTGGGGAACAGGGGAACACTGAAGCTTTCTTT
TRBJ2-3,TRBV7-8,-,-,CASSGTRADTQYF,TGTGCCAGCAGCGGGACGCGGGCAGATACGCAGTATTTT
TRBJ2-1,TRBV27,-,-,CASSLTFLGTSSYNEQFF,TGTGCCAGCAGTTTAACCTTTCTGGGGACGAGCTCCTACAATGAGCAGTTCTTC
TRBJ1-4,TRBV19,-,-,CASSPWMNEKLFF,TGTGCCAGTAGTCCTTGGATGAATGAAAAACTGTTTTTT
TRBJ1-2,TRBV15,-,-,CATSRVSPRGKGGYTF,TGTGCCACCAGCAGAGTAAGCCCCCGGGGGAAAGGTGGCTACACCTTC
TRBJ2-3,TRBV11-3,-,-,CASSLGVGGDTQYF,TGTGCCAGCAGCTTAGGAGTGGGGGGAGATACGCAGTATTTT
TRBJ1-1,TRBV10-3,-,-,CAISEGGVDGQAFF,TGTGCCATCAGTGAGGGAGGGGTAGACGGACAAGCTTTCTTT
TRBJ1-3,TRBV2,-,-,CASSGGVVAGNTIYF,TGTGCCAGCAGTGGTGGAGTGGTAGCAGGAAACACCATATATTTT
TRBJ2-1,TRBV4-3,-,TRBD2,CASSQETTSGFNEQFF,TGCGCCAGCAGCCAAGAGACGACTAGCGGGTTCAATGAGCAGTTCTTC
TRBJ2-3,TRBV5-5,-,TRBD2,CASSLGLAGGLSTDTQYF,TGTGCCAGCAGCTTGGGTCTAGCGGGAGGTTTGAGCACAGATACGCAGTATTTT
TRBJ1-1,TRBV30,-,-,CAWSVELMAFF,TGTGCCTGGAGTGTAGAACTGATGGCTTTCTTT
TRBJ1-3,TRBV7-9,-,-,CASSLVAGDTIYF,TGTGCCAGCAGCTTAGTGGCAGGGGACACCATATATTTT
TRBJ1-5,TRBV19,-,-,CASGEAALNQPQHF,TGTGCCAGTGGCGAGGCAGCGCTTAATCAGCCCCAGCATTTT
TRBJ2-7,TRBV15,-,TRBD1,CATSSDRGYEQYF,TGTGCCACCAGCAGCGACAGGGGCTACGAGCAGTACTTC
TRBJ1-1,TRBV7-2,-,-,CASSTYPGQGYTEAFF,TGTGCCAGCAGCACGTATCCGGGACAAGGGTACACTGAAGCTTTCTTT
TRBJ2-7,TRBV13,-,-,CASSLGAGFEQYF,TGTGCCAGCAGCTTAGGTGCTGGATTCGAGCAGTACTTC
TRBJ1-1,TRBV30,-,-,CAYSRGRPTIMNTEAFF,TGTGCCTATTCGCGCGGACGGCCCACGATTATGAACACTGAAGCTTTCTTT
TRBJ1-1,TRBV29-1,-,-,CSVAGQPNTEAFF,TGCAGCGTGGCTGGACAGCCGAACACTGAAGCTTTCTTT
TRBJ2-1,TRBV10-3,-,-,CAISESRLGENEQFF,TGTGCCATCAGTGAGTCGCGATTGGGCGAGAATGAGCAGTTCTTC
TRBJ1-2,TRBV5-4,-,TRBD1,CASSHRDRGAGGYTF,TGTGCCAGCAGCCATCGAGACAGGGGAGCGGGTGGCTACACCTTC
TRBJ1-3,TRBV6-5,-,TRBD1,CASSYSRQGGRNTIYF,TGTGCCAGCAGTTACTCTCGACAGGGGGGGCGAAACACCATATATTTT
TRBJ1-1,TRBV29-1,-,-,CSVERGREAFF,TGCAGCGTTGAAAGGGGTAGGGAAGCTTTCTTT
TRBJ1-4,TRBV7-7,-,-,CASSPVKSGREKLFF,TGTGCTAGCAGCCCGGTGAAATCCGGGCGTGAAAAACTGTTTTTT
TRBJ2-7,TRBV7-6,-,-,CASSLENRGYEQYF,TGTGCCAGCAGCTTAGAAAATAGGGGCTACGAGCAGTACTTC
TRBJ1-1,TRBV2,-,TRBD1,CASGRTGNTEAFF,TGTGCCAGCGGTCGGACAGGGAACACTGAAGCTTTCTTT
TRBJ2-3,TRBV18,-,-,CASSPPPTDTQYF,TGTGCCAGCTCACCACCCCCCACAGATACGCAGTATTTT
TRBJ1-1,TRBV23-1,-,-,CATPRGGVNTEAFF,TGCGCCACCCCGCGTGGGGGGGTGAACACTGAAGCTTTCTTT